One sample yielded the 22 T cell receptor beta chains listed below, sequenced in a study of regulatory T cells in long-lasting Graves disease. In building TCR beta libraries, iRepertoire HTBI primers were used together with Arm-PCR of CDR3 regions. A single record per CDR3 protein comes from TCRdb applying MiXCR to the multiplex PCR reads. The sample contains roughly 320,000 distinct CDR3 sequences, around 17% of which appear only once. Time point described: newly diagnosed GD, antithyroid drugs for less than 3 months. The TCR library used RNA extracted from PBMCs. The sample was also linked to a second study, of T cells in Graves' hyperthyroidism and ophthalmopathy.

Sequences were derived from peripheral blood mononuclear cells (PBMCs), sampled at new diagnosis, from a patient treated with antithyroid drugs. The receptors were gathered from a middle-aged man with Graves disease.

Note on this clonotype: A much bigger clone sits one base away, suggesting this may be a read error. V is TRBV7-2 and J is TRBJ2-7, with D uncertain. The end of the DNA aligns better with TRBJ2-5, so the J call may be wrong. CDR1 is SGHTA, CDR2 FQGNSA, per germline. The CDR3 spans 13 residues. CDR3 sequence reads: CASSRPLQETQYF. CDR3 bases: TGTGCCAGCAGCCGCCCTCTCCAGGAGACCCAGTACTTC.

This clonotype occurred many times. The rearrangement links TRBV20-1 to TRBJ2-7, with D possibly being TRBD2 (5 bases). The CDR3 totals 12 residues. From germline, CDR1 is DFQATT and CDR2 SNEGSKA (reference sequence). V shed 8 bases and J shed 2 bases, with 13 bases lying between them. This chain's CDR3 is CSYDGVPYEQYF. The CDR3 bases are TGCAGTTATGACGGGGTGCCCTACGAGCAGTACTTC.

CDR3 residues: CASSLETTGRGNTIYF. The CDR3 nucleotides read TGTGCCAGCAGCTTAGAAACGACAGGGAGGGGAAACACCATATATTTT. This rearrangement joins TRBV7-2 to TRBJ1-3, with TRBD1 identical over 7 bases. The CDR3 contains 16 residues. Germline CDR1 and CDR2: SGHTA and FQGNSA. The junction had 7 bases not matched to a gene; V was cut back by 1 base and J by 4 bases.

This clonotype was seen ten or more times. The chain employs TRBV28 and TRBJ2-7; D may match TRBD1 or TRBD2 (5 bases each). The CDR3 sequence is 15 residues long. Trimming pared 7 bases from V and 2 bases from J, leaving 18 bases between. Germline CDR1 and CDR2: MDHEN and SYDVKM. CDR3 DNA: TGTGCCAGCATTGGGGCGTCAGGGAGTGCCTACGAGCAGTACTTC. Translating it yields CASIGASGSAYEQYF.

This clonotype has a handful of counts. Mismatch with germline at one junction end may stem from a read error. V and J are TRBV7-3 and TRBJ1-1; 8 nucleotides line up with TRBD1. CDR1 SGHTA and CDR2 FQGTGA come from the germline V gene. The CDR3 runs 14 residues. The DNA for the CDR3 is TGTGCCAGCCGAAAAGACAGGGGAAACACTGAAGCTTTCTTC. Its translation: CASRKDRGNTEAFF.

Ten or more counts support this clonotype. The V gene is TRBV7-9, the J gene TRBJ2-7, with 8 positions matching TRBD1. Germline V gene sequence: CDR1 SEHNR, CDR2 FQNEAQ (reference sequence). This CDR3 region has 16 residues. Losses at the gene ends were 0 bases for V and 3 bases for J; bases not matched to a gene: 7. The CDR3 sequence: CASSLAQVTGDYEQYF. The CDR3 DNA reads as TGTGCCAGCAGCTTAGCGCAGGTGACAGGGGACTACGAGCAGTACTTC.

This clonotype showed up just a few times. This rearrangement joins TRBV15 to TRBJ2-1; unclear D gene. Trimming pared 0 bases from V and 3 bases from J, leaving 9 bases between. Germline V gene lookup returns CDR1 LNHNV and CDR2 YYDKDF (reference sequence). The CDR3 is made up of 15 amino acids. Written as DNA, the CDR3 is TGTGCCACCAGCAGAGATGAACTTAGCTACAATGAGCAGTTCTTC. This gives the protein CATSRDELSYNEQFF. Complete variable domain (other parts from reference TRBV15 and TRBJ2-1): DAMVIQNPRYQVTQFGKPVTLSCSQTLNHNVMYWYQQKSSQAPKLLFHYYDKDFNNEADTPDNFQSRRPNTSFCFLDIRSPGLGDTAMYLCATSRDELSYNEQFFGPGTRLTVL.

This clonotype was seen ten or more times. Here the CDR3 reads CASSERRVQPQHF. CDR3 coding DNA: TGTGCCAGCAGTGAACGTCGGGTTCAGCCCCAGCATTTT. The chain links TRBV2 to TRBJ1-5, with D unresolved. The length of the CDR3 is 13 residues. Trimming pared 2 bases from V and 6 bases from J, leaving 8 bases between. Germline V gene data show CDR1 as SNHLY and CDR2 as FYNNEI. The variable domain in full, completed from reference TRBV2 and TRBJ1-5, reads EPEVTQTPSHQVTQMGQEVILRCVPISNHLYFYWYRQILGQKVEFLVSFYNNEISEKSEIFDDQFSVERPDGSNFTLKIRSTKLEDSAMYFCASSERRVQPQHFGDGTRLSIL.

The chain joins TRBV6-5 to TRBJ2-3, with a possible D match to TRBD1 (5 bases). The DNA end favors TRBJ1-5, so the J call may be wrong. The length of the CDR3 is 13 residues. Germline V gene sequence: CDR1 MNHEY, CDR2 SVGAGI. The CDR3 reads CASSYSQANTQHF. The CDR3 DNA reads TGTGCCAGCAGTTACTCACAGGCAAATACGCAGCATTTT.

This clonotype was observed at least ten times. The genes are TRBV6-1 and TRBJ2-5; D might be TRBD1 or TRBD2, each matching 5 bases. This CDR3 has 15 amino acids. The germline V gene encodes CDR1 MNHNS and CDR2 SASEGT. Trimming stripped 0 bases from V and 7 bases from J, with 15 bases between. CDR3: CASSEAGRSVRTQYF. CDR3 nucleotides: TGTGCCAGCAGTGAAGCGGGACGGAGCGTTAGGACCCAGTACTTC.

The V call is TRBV12-3 or TRBV12-4, the J call TRBJ2-5; 10 nucleotides agree with TRBD2. J gave up 2 bases and V 1 base, and 10 bases lay outside the gene matches. The CDR3 contains 18 residues. The CDR3 loop is CASSLVAGGPRVQETQYF. Here the CDR3 DNA reads TGTGCCAGCAGTTTAGTAGCGGGGGGCCCCCGTGTTCAAGAGACCCAGTACTTC.

The rearrangement uses TRBV6-5 and TRBJ1-1; perhaps TRBD1 as D (5 bases). The germline V gene has CDR1 MNHEY and CDR2 SVGAGI. This CDR3 is 13 amino acids long. V lost 0 bases, J lost 6 bases, and 8 bases lay in between. DNA of the CDR3: TGTGCCAGCAGTTACTCGCAGGGCGCTGAAGCTTTCTTT. This gives the protein CASSYSQGAEAFF.

This clonotype occurred a few times. V usage is TRBV7-2 and J usage is TRBJ1-3; D perhaps matches TRBD1 (5 bases). Germline V CDR1 and CDR2: SGHTA, FQGNSA. The CDR3 consists of 14 residues. The germline V and J ends were trimmed by 3 bases and 7 bases, with 13 bases remaining between them. The CDR3 sequence: CASSFRQRWNTIYF. The CDR3 region has the DNA TGTGCCAGCAGCTTTCGACAGAGGTGGAACACCATATATTTT.

This clonotype came up many times. The chain joins TRBV12-3 or TRBV12-4 to TRBJ1-5, with D tentatively TRBD1 (5 bases). V lost 2 bases, J lost 5 bases, and 10 bases lay in between. CDR3 length equals 14 residues. The CDR3 DNA sequence: TGTGCCAGCAGTTTATGGGGGGAAGATCAGCCCCAGCATTTT. It codes for CASSLWGEDQPQHF.

V and J are TRBV5-1 and TRBJ1-3; D remains unclear. The CDR3 has 16 amino acids. CDR1 is SGHRS and CDR2 is YFSETQ in the germline V gene. V was cut by 4 bases and J by 6 bases, with 20 bases left in between. The chain's CDR3 is CASSEAADRSVNTIYF. The CDR3 DNA reads as TGCGCCAGCAGCGAGGCGGCGGACCGGTCCGTAAACACCATATATTTT.

This clonotype was seen many times. The V and J genes are TRBV28 and TRBJ2-7, with 7 bases fitting TRBD1. Trimming took 3 bases from V and 4 from J; bases not matched to a gene: 6. CDR1 MDHEN and CDR2 SYDVKM come from the germline V gene. CDR3 length: 14 amino acids. The CDR3 DNA reads TGTGCCAGCAGTTTCGCCGACAGGGATTACGAGCAGTACTTC. Translating gives CASSFADRDYEQYF.

This clonotype was found many times. The J gene is TRBJ2-1, the V gene TRBV7-8; tentative D call: TRBD2 (6 bases). This CDR3 is 14 amino acids long. The V end lost 5 bases, the J end lost 8 bases, and 16 bases lay between the germline ends. CDR1 is SGHVS, CDR2 FQNEAQ, per germline. The CDR3 nucleotides read TGTGCCAGCAGCCCGGGACTGGGGTGGGATGAGCAGTTCTTC. Its protein is CASSPGLGWDEQFF.

The chain links TRBV5-1 to TRBJ1-6; 7 bases fit TRBD1. This CDR3 comprises 16 residues. Trimming took 0 bases from V and 7 from J; bases not matched to a gene: 7. Germline V CDR1 and CDR2: SGHRS, YFSETQ. The CDR3 bases are TGCGCCAGCAGCTTGGCTCTTCCGGGACAGAATTCACCCCTCCACTTT. This codes for CASSLALPGQNSPLHF.

This clonotype has ten or more counts. This chain joins TRBV6-1 and TRBJ2-7; D uncertain. Germline V lookup: CDR1 MNHNS, CDR2 SASEGT. CDR3 length: 13 amino acids. CDR3 in DNA: TGTGCGGATCAATTGGCCGTGACCTACGAGCAGTACTTC. Translation gives CADQLAVTYEQYF.

This clonotype was observed at least ten times. This rearrangement joins TRBV5-1 to TRBJ1-4, with TRBD1 as a possible D gene (5 bases). Per the germline V gene, CDR1 is SGHRS and CDR2 is YFSETQ. The CDR3 is made up of 12 amino acids. Trimming took off 2 bases at V and 8 bases at J, with 7 bases between the two ends. In DNA form, the CDR3 reads TGCGCCAGCAGCTTTGACAGCGAAAAACTGTTTTTT. This encodes CASSFDSEKLFF.

This clonotype has at least ten counts. The chain couples TRBV29-1 to TRBJ2-3; D possibly corresponds to TRBD2 (6 bases). The V end lost 6 bases, the J end lost 2 bases, and 15 bases lay between the germline ends. The CDR3 spans 14 residues. Germline V CDR1 and CDR2: SQVTM, ANQGSEA. CDR3 sequence reads: CSVSGEGLTDTQYF. CDR3 in DNA: TGCAGCGTGTCGGGAGAGGGCCTCACAGATACGCAGTATTTT.

This clonotype was seen ten or more times. This chain links TRBV20-1 with TRBJ1-6; possibly TRBD1 for D (5 bases). V shed 3 bases and J shed 14 bases, with 23 bases lying between them. This CDR3 has 15 residues. CDR1 and CDR2 (germline): DFQATT, SNEGSKA (reference sequence). CDR3 coding DNA: TGCAGTGCTAGGGCGGGGCTTCGGTATCAATCGGCCCTCCACTTT. This codes for CSARAGLRYQSALHF.